This paragraph covers one T cell receptor beta chain sequence. What it binds is unknown. The CDR3 is made up of 17 amino acids. Per the germline V gene, CDR1 is SGHTS and CDR2 is YDEGEE. J gave up 1 base and V 0 bases, and 7 bases lay outside the gene matches. The record originates from a study of cytotoxic CD8 clonotypes in ibrutinib-treated CLL. The overall study: Among responders, roughly 24 were partial and 2 complete; after median roughly 70 months, approximately 15 stayed remitted and roughly 12 progressed.

The table came from immunoSEQ multiplex PCR; TCRdb's copy has only in-frame clones and leaves some out. The sample has tens of thousands of clones, more than 60% seen once. Study results and caveats: In sustained-remission versus progressing patients, sampling times differed. On treatment, the uncommon public clonotypes contracted or remained stable.

The V and J genes are TRBV5-8 and TRBJ2-5; the match to TRBD1 covers 9 bases. The source of this sequence is a human donor with chronic lymphocytic leukemia. Sample: PBMCs, taken after 24 months of ibrutinib treatment. The CDR3 protein is CASSLGRQGEGQETQYF. In DNA form, the CDR3 reads TGTGCCAGCAGCTTGGGTCGACAGGGGGAGGGCCAAGAGACCCAGTACTTC.